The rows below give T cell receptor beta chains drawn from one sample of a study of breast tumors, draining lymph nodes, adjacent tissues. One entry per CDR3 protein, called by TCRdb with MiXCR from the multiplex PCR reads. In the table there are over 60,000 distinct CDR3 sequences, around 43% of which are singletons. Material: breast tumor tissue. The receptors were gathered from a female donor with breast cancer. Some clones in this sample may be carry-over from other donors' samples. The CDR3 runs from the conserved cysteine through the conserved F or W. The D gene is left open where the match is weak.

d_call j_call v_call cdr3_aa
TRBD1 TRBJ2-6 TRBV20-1 CSASRDRVSGANVLTF
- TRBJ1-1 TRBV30 CAWSVPGNTEAFF
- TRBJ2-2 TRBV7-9 CASSTPLRNTGELFF
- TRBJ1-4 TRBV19 CASSRQAPIREKLFF
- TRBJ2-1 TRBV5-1 CASSPPWRGEGNEQFF
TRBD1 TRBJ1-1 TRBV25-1 CASSGTGGSEAFF
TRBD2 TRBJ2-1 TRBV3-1 CASSQRERDSSYNEQFF
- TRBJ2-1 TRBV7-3 CASSLTTDRNEQFF
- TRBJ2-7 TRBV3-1 CASSRPGTDEQYF
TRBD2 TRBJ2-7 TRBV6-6 CASSPPSGGAIEQYF
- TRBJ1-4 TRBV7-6 CASSPARVEKLFF
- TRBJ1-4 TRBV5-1 CASSPQGIVNEKLFF
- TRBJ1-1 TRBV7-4 CASSQDIRVSEPEAFF
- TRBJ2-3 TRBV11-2 CASSLSSISTDTQYF
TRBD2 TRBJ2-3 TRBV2 CASSPGLAGGLGDTQYF
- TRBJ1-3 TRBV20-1 CSASDSGAAGNTIYF
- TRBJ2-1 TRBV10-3 CAISFDDNEQFF
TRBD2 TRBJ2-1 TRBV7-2 CASSPRSLAGGGNQQFF
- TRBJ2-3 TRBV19 CASSRVGGSNTDTQYF
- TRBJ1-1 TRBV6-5 CASSYSRGETEAFF
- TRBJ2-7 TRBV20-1 CSASGRSYEQYF
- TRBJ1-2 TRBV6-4 CASSDRPWGSGYTF
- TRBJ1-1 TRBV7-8 CASSSRWMNTEAFF
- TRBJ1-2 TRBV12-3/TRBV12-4 CASSFSGRGGSGYTF
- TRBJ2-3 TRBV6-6 CATREYNEQYF
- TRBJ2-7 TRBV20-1 CSARPSVMGMQYF
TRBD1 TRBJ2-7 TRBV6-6 CASSSQGAQSYEQYF
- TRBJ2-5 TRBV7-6 CASSPRGGRETQYF
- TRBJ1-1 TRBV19 CASSMATEAFF
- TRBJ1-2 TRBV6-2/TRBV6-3 CASSPRQGFGYTF
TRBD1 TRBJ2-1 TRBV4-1 CASSQDRGRFVSYNEQFF
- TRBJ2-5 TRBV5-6 CASSLGPGSRETQYF
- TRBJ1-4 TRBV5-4 CASSPSGTRKLFF
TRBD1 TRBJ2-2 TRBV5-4 CASSRPGQGAFGELFF
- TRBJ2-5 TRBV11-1 CASSLGIGTQETQYF
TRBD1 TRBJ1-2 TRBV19 CASHHRQGSRYGYTF
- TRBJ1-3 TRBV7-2 CASPGESGNTIYF
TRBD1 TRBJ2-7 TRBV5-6 CASSLLGQSVSYEQYF
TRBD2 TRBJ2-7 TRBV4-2 CASSHPVGAGVSYEQYF
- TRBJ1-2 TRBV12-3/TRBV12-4 CASSSGHVGYTF
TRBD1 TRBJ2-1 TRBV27 CASKRTGSYNEQFF
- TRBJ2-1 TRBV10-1 CASSDRNEQFF
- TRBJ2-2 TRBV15 CATSREGVVGELFF
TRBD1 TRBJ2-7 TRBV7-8 CASSLGRDRYEQYF
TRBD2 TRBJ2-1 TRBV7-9 CASSGGTRWYNEQFF
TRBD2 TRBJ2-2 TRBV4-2 CASSQEGGGGELFF
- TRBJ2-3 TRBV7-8 CASSYEAGGSTDTQYF
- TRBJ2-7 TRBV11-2 CASSLDLNNPRISAYEQYF
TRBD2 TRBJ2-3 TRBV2 CATERGGVPDTQYF
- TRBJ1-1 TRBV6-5 CASSSGTEAFF
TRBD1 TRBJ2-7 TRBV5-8 CASSSGGAGYEQYF
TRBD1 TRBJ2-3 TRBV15 CATSSPGGGTDTQYF
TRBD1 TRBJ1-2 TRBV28 CASRRQGVSNYGYTF
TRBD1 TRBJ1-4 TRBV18 CASSPPGQGGEKLFF
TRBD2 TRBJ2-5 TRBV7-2 CASSFAGGWSETQYF
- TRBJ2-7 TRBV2 CASSVRWVGSYEQYF
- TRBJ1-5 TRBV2 CASSEEGGQEQPQHF
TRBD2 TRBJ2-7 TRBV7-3 CASSLGSGGHYEQYF
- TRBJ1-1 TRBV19 CASSSARQTLQYFGPGTEAFF